This T cell receptor beta chain was recovered during a study of blood T cell repertoires in COVID-19. On the study more broadly: Whether acute or convalescent, the COVID-19 samples came from the United States, Italy and Spain. Nucleic acid was either cDNA or gDNA, and it came from T cells, B-cell-depleted T cells, or PBMCs.

This clone was detected only once. In the original processing: Estimates of nucleated cell counts were drawn from the amplification of reference gene primers. Sequencing used immunoSEQ multiplex PCR; TCRdb keeps in-frame clones, though not all of them. D and trimming come from the DNA, and the V and J calls and clone size come from that table. The sample has 250,000 or so clones, roughly 89% seen once. V dropped 3 bases and J dropped 3 bases, with 11 bases sitting between them. The CDR3 has 14 residues. Germline V gene lookup returns CDR1 LGHDT and CDR2 YNNKEL (reference sequence). Input material: peripheral blood. The chain combines TRBV3-1 (or the pseudogene TRBV3-2) with TRBJ1-2, with D possibly matching TRBD1 (6 bases). This clonotype was sampled from a woman aged 55-69 years with COVID-19, enrolled during active disease. CDR3 bases: TGTGCCAGCAGCCAGGTGGACAGCGACTATGGCTACACCTTC. Translation gives CASSQVDSDYGYTF.